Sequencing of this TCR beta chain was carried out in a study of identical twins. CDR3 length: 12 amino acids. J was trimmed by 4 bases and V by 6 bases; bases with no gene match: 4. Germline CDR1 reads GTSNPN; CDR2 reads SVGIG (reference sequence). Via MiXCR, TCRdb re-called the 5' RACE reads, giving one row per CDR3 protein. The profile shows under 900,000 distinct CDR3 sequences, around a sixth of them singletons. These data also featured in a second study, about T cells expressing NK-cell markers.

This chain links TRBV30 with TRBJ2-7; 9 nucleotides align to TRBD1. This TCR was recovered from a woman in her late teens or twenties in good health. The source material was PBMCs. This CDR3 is CACGTGLYEQYF. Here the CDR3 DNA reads TGTGCCTGCGGGACAGGGCTATACGAGCAGTACTTC.